This T cell receptor beta chain was identified in a study of blood T cell repertoires in COVID-19. Study-wide background: The United States, Italy and Spain supplied acute and convalescent COVID-19 samples. Nucleic acid was either cDNA or gDNA, and it came from T cells, B-cell-depleted T cells, or PBMCs.

The CDR3 runs 17 residues. Trimming at V came to 5 bases and at J to 2 bases, leaving 13 bases not matched to a gene. Germline assignment: CDR1 SGHTA and CDR2 FQGNSA. Study processing details: Cell counts per sample came from amplifying reference gene primers. Assay used: immunoSEQ multiplex PCR; TCRdb lists only in-frame clones, some missing. That table gives V, J and clone size, and the DNA gave D and trimming. The table records 100,000 or so clones, roughly 85% of them present only once. The receptor was isolated from a woman aged 70 to 79 with active or convalescent COVID-19. The sample consisted of peripheral blood. The J gene is TRBJ2-3, the V gene TRBV7-2, with TRBD2 matching over 7 bases. CDR3 in DNA: TGTGCCAGCAGCCCCCGGCGGGCTAGCGGCTACACAGATACGCAGTATTTT. As protein: CASSPRRASGYTDTQYF.